The TCR beta chain under discussion was sequenced for a study of graft-versus-host responses after intestinal transplantation. Study context: Transplant types were multivisceral, liver-intestinal, or isolated intestinal.

Findings and caveats of the study: Researchers found peak circulating GvH clone levels linked to early post-transplant HvG declines.

This clone was detected a few times. The antigen remains undetermined. V gave up 5 bases and J gave up 4 bases; unmatched junction bases: 4. Germline-derived CDR1 and CDR2 are LGHNA and YSLEER. The CDR3 sequence is 13 residues long. Graft specimens yielded both intraepithelial and lamina propria lymphocytes. Using immunoSEQ multiplex PCR, the repertoire was profiled, and TCRdb retains in-frame clones only, with some absent. Of about 14,000 clones in the sample, over 60% were seen once. The chain recombines TRBV4-3 with TRBJ1-2; 7 nucleotides match TRBD1. The sample consisted of ileum tissue, taken roughly 26 days after intestinal transplant. The TCR sequence derives from a human patient who received an intestinal transplant, so some T cells may come from the graft donor. CDR3 in DNA: TGCGCCAGCAGCTTAAACAGGGGCTATGGCTACACCTTC. Its protein is CASSLNRGYGYTF.